Listed below are T cell receptor beta chains from one sample, sequenced in a study of technical replicates of blood from a few donors. The repertoire was sequenced with immunoSEQ multiplex PCR; TCRdb's copy has only in-frame clones and lacks some. The sample consists of around 84,000 clones, 95% to 98% of them appearing once. Sequenced material: T cells isolated from PBMCs. Receptors were obtained from a human donor in good health. The CDR3 runs from the conserved cysteine through the conserved F or W. The D gene is left open where the match is weak. Clone sizes are given selectively: once, few, many, or a class where the clone is expanded.

j_call clone_size d_call v_call cdr3_aa cdr3_nt
TRBJ2-7 NA NA TRBV27 CASAMPGYLVEQYF TGTGCCAGCGCAATGCCGGGATACCTGGTCGAGCAGTACTTC
TRBJ1-1 NA NA TRBV5-5 CASSPPGISEKTTEAFF TGTGCCAGCAGCCCCCCCGGGATTTCGGAGAAGACAACTGAAGCTTTCTTT
TRBJ2-2 NA TRBD2 TRBV19 CASSNPLAGGPSLGTGELFF TGTGCCAGTAGCAACCCGTTAGCGGGAGGGCCAAGTCTGGGAACCGGGGAGCTGTTTTTT
TRBJ1-2 NA NA TRBV29-1 CSVDSRAREGYTF TGCAGCGTTGATAGCCGGGCACGGGAAGGCTACACCTTC
TRBJ2-2 NA NA TRBV29-1 CSVVGPSTGELFF TGCAGCGTAGTGGGGCCGAGCACCGGGGAGCTGTTTTTT
TRBJ1-1 NA NA TRBV10-2 CASSEPLPPGSGWKMNTEAFF TGCGCCAGCAGTGAGCCGTTACCCCCAGGGTCAGGTTGGAAAATGAACACTGAAGCTTTCTTT
TRBJ2-2 NA NA TRBV15 CATSRRTTTGELFF TGTGCCACCAGCAGGAGAACGACTACCGGGGAGCTGTTTTTT
TRBJ2-7 NA TRBD1 TRBV18 CASSRDRVPTYEQYF TGTGCCAGCTCCCGCGACAGGGTTCCAACCTACGAGCAGTACTTC
TRBJ1-1 NA TRBD1 TRBV19 CASSIGRGGNTEAFF TGTGCCAGTAGTATCGGGAGAGGGGGCAACACTGAAGCTTTCTTT
TRBJ2-2 NA TRBD2 TRBV27 CASTLAGVGTGELFF TGTGCCAGCACCTTAGCGGGGGTTGGTACCGGGGAGCTGTTTTTT
TRBJ2-5 NA TRBD2 TRBV4-2 CASSQDTLQRGPQETQYF TGTGCCAGCAGCCAAGATACCCTCCAGCGGGGTCCCCAAGAGACCCAGTACTTC
TRBJ2-1 NA NA TRBV7-9 CASSLGQGDQFF TGTGCCAGCAGCTTAGGGCAGGGTGACCAGTTCTTC
TRBJ1-2 NA NA TRBV6-5 CASSYSPGESGYTF TGTGCCAGCAGTTACTCGCCAGGGGAGAGTGGCTACACCTTC
TRBJ2-7 NA TRBD2 TRBV28 CASNIAGSVYEQYF TGTGCCAGCAACATAGCGGGAAGCGTCTACGAGCAGTACTTC
TRBJ1-1 NA TRBD1 TRBV27 CASRWTGQNTEAFF TGTGCCAGCAGATGGACAGGCCAAAACACTGAAGCTTTCTTT
TRBJ2-7 NA NA TRBV6-1 CASSTRAYEQYF TGTGCCAGCAGTACGAGAGCCTACGAGCAGTACTTC
TRBJ2-7 NA NA TRBV27 CASSLTSGGYEQYF TGTGCCAGCAGTTTAACATCTGGGGGGTACGAGCAGTACTTC
TRBJ2-1 NA TRBD2 TRBV7-9 CASSPRSRVPTSVFNEQFF TGTGCCAGCAGCCCCCGGTCTAGGGTTCCGACTAGCGTATTTAATGAGCAGTTCTTC
TRBJ2-5 NA NA TRBV27 CASSPTPVQETQYF TGTGCCAGCAGTCCCACCCCTGTCCAGGAGACCCAGTACTTC
TRBJ1-1 NA TRBD1 TRBV7-9 CASSPFGRDRDTEAFF TGTGCCAGCAGCCCATTTGGCCGGGACAGAGACACTGAAGCTTTCTTT
TRBJ2-1 NA NA TRBV7-6 CASSPYTSYNEQFF TGTGCCAGCAGCCCGTACACCTCCTACAATGAGCAGTTCTTC
TRBJ1-1 once NA TRBV9 CASSVRGGVGTEAFF TGTGCCAGCAGCGTCCGGGGAGGGGTGGGCACTGAAGCTTTCTTT
TRBJ1-2 NA TRBD1 TRBV5-6 CASSSDRGVGYTF TGTGCCAGCAGCTCGGACAGGGGTGTTGGCTACACCTTC
TRBJ2-1 NA TRBD2 TRBV5-4 CASSRLAGDNEQFF TGTGCCAGCAGCAGACTAGCGGGAGACAATGAGCAGTTCTTC
TRBJ1-3 NA NA TRBV30 CAWSVHRTVGNTIYF TGTGCCTGGAGTGTTCACAGGACGGTAGGAAACACCATATATTTT
TRBJ2-1 NA TRBD1 TRBV6-5 CASSRTGLEQFF TGTGCCAGCAGTCGGACAGGGCTTGAGCAGTTCTTC
TRBJ2-1 NA TRBD2 TRBV28 CASILAGSSYNEQFF TGTGCCAGCATTCTAGCGGGAAGCTCCTACAATGAGCAGTTCTTC
TRBJ1-5 NA TRBD1 TRBV28 CASNLPTGVKQPQHF TGTGCCAGCAACCTTCCGACAGGGGTAAAGCAGCCCCAGCATTTT
TRBJ2-1 NA TRBD1 TRBV7-9 CASSKWDRSNNEQFF TGTGCCAGCAGCAAGTGGGACAGGTCAAACAATGAGCAGTTCTTC
TRBJ1-2 once TRBD1 TRBV7-9 CASSLEGSAGGYYGYTF TGTGCCAGCAGCTTAGAAGGATCGGCAGGGGGCTACTATGGCTACACCTTC
TRBJ2-1 NA NA TRBV7-8 CASSLERANEQFF TGTGCCAGCAGCTTGGAGAGGGCCAATGAGCAGTTCTTC
TRBJ2-1 NA TRBD1 TRBV11-3 CASSPETGSTEQFF TGTGCCAGCAGCCCCGAGACAGGGTCCACTGAGCAGTTCTTC
TRBJ1-2 NA NA TRBV7-6 CASSAGVTYTF TGTGCCAGCAGCGCAGGGGTTACCTACACCTTC
TRBJ2-7 NA NA TRBV5-1 CASSYGISYEQYF TGCGCCAGCAGCTACGGGATCTCCTACGAGCAGTACTTC
TRBJ2-5 NA NA TRBV5-1 CASRYGGTQETQYF TGCGCCAGCAGATATGGGGGCACACAAGAGACCCAGTACTTC
TRBJ2-3 NA TRBD2 TRBV4-2 CASSQEMGSGGSTDTQYF TGTGCCAGCAGCCAAGAGATGGGCAGCGGGGGTTCCACAGATACGCAGTATTTT
TRBJ2-6 NA NA TRBV25-1 CASSEIQGRAPGANVLTF TGTGCCAGCAGTGAAATCCAGGGGCGAGCCCCTGGGGCCAACGTCCTGACTTTC
TRBJ1-1 NA NA TRBV9 CASSALTAVNTEAFF TGTGCCAGCAGCGCTCTGACAGCCGTGAACACTGAAGCTTTCTTT
TRBJ1-5 NA NA TRBV6-5 CASSYSGSYQPQHF TGTGCCAGCAGTTACTCGGGGAGCTATCAGCCCCAGCATTTT
TRBJ2-3 NA NA TRBV19 CASSIGDREDTDTQYF TGTGCCAGTAGTATAGGAGACAGGGAGGACACAGATACGCAGTATTTT
TRBJ2-1 NA NA TRBV7-3 CASSTGSSYNEQFF TGTGCCAGTTCGACAGGAAGCTCCTACAATGAGCAGTTCTTC
TRBJ2-7 NA NA TRBV13 CASSGRKGNIYEQYF TGTGCCAGCAGCGGCCGGAAGGGGAACATTTACGAGCAGTACTTC
TRBJ1-1 NA NA TRBV2 CASSDTGPLNTEAFF TGTGCCAGCAGTGATACAGGACCCCTGAACACTGAAGCTTTCTTT
TRBJ1-2 once NA TRBV6-1 CASSEAAHRGYTF TGTGCCAGCAGTGAAGCAGCACACAGGGGCTACACCTTC
TRBJ1-2 NA NA TRBV29-1 CSVGGKYTF TGCAGCGTTGGGGGCAAGTACACCTTC